This TCR beta chain derives from a study of blood T cell repertoires in COVID-19 (TCRdb year 2020). Some background on the complete study: The collaborator samples originated in the United States, Italy and Spain and spanned the acute and convalescent phases of COVID-19. The prospective study material was composed of cDNA or gDNA derived from T cells, B-cell-depleted T cells, or PBMCs. Subjects who had been exposed to COVID-19, were actively infected with it, or had recovered from it provided the deeply sampled blood TCRbeta repertoires that made up the dataset. The repertoires were released in a freely available public database meant as a resource for research on the immune response to SARS-CoV-2. The samples were drawn from two sources: the first 160 participants of the ongoing ImmuneRACE study, and fewer than 1,500 subjects contributed by 6 global collaborators. Nearly every sample came with metadata listing a de-identified subject ID, COVID-19 status, age in years and sex. HLA class I and class II types, where available, came from metadata supplied by the sample provider rather than from assay-based typing.

The immunoSEQ Assay, a bias-controlled multiplex PCR, was used to amplify TCRbeta CDR3 regions from genomic DNA. From the authors' description of their analysis: The number of nucleated cells in each sample was estimated from the amplification of reference gene primers within the assay. Sequence reads were collapsed and filtered to measure the absolute abundance of every unique TCRbeta CDR3 rearrangement. For each sample, productive Simpson clonality was calculated by taking the square root of Simpson's diversity index across productive rearrangements. TCRdb stores this immuneACCESS table with in-frame sequences only. Part of the clones is absent; in the studies checked, under half of the shortfall reflects unresolved V genes, and no reason is known for the rest. V and J calls and clone size follow that table, whereas D and trimming were derived from the DNA. The sample records about 24,000 clones, around 86% of which are singletons. The biggest ten clones account for over 6.5% of the sample.

Collaborating institutions collected whole blood in K2EDTA tubes following their own protocols. For TCRbeta analysis, collaborator samples were shipped as frozen whole blood, as isolated PBMCs, or as DNA extracted from either sample type. As encoded in the germline V gene, CDR1 is SGHRS while CDR2 is YFSETQ. CDR3 length: 15 amino acids, cysteine to phenylalanine. This entry keeps only the CDR3 DNA: 45 bases, framed from base 1. A note on this clone: What antigen it recognizes has not been identified. At one end the junction does not follow the germline gene, possibly because of a read error.

Study-wide findings and limitations: How much clinical and demographic metadata was included differed by source and by participant, and the metadata was provided uncurated.

The receptor was isolated from a man in his 70s with acute or convalescent COVID-19. Recombination joined TRBV5-1 with TRBJ2-7; possibly the D gene is TRBD1, per 5 matching bases. The sample was peripheral blood. The CDR3 protein is CASSLDTEFGYEQYF. Here is the DNA: TGCGCCAGCAGTTTGGACACGGAGTTTGGCTACGAGCAGTACTTC.